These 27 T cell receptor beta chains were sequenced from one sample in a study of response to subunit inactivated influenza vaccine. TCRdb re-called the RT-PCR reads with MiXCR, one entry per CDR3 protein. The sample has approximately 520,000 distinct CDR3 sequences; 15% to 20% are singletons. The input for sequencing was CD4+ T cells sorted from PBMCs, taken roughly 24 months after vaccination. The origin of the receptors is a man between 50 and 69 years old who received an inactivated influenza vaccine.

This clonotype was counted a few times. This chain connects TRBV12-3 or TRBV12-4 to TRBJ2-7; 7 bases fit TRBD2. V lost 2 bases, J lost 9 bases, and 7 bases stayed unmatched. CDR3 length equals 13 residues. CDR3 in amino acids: CASSLSLAFGQYF. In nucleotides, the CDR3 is TGTGCCAGCAGTTTATCACTAGCGTTTGGGCAGTACTTC.

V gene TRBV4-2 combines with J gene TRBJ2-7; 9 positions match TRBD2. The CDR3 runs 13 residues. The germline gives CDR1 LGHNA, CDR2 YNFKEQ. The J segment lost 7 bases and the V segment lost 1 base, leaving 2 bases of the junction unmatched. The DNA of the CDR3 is TGTGCCAGCAGCCAAGTTCTAGCGGGGGAGCAGTACTTC. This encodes CASSQVLAGEQYF.

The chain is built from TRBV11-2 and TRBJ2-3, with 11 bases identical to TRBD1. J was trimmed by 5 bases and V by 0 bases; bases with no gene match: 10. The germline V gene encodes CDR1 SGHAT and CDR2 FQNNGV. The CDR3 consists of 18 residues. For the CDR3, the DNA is TGTGCCAGCAGCTTAGATTCCGAGGACAGGGGGCGGAGAGATACGCAGTATTTT. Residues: CASSLDSEDRGRRDTQYF.

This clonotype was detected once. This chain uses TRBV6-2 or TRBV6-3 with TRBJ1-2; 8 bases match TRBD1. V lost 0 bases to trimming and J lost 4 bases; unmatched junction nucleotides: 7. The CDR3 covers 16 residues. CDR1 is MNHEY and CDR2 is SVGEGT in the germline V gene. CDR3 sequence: CASSYSGGQGSYGYTF. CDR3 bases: TGTGCCAGCAGTTACTCAGGTGGACAGGGATCCTATGGCTACACCTTC.

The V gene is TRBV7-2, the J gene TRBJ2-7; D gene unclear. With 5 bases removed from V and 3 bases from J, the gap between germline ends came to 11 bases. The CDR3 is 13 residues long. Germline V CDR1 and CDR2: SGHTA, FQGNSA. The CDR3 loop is CASSPAGLYEQYF. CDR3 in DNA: TGTGCCAGCAGCCCGGCCGGGCTCTACGAGCAGTACTTC.

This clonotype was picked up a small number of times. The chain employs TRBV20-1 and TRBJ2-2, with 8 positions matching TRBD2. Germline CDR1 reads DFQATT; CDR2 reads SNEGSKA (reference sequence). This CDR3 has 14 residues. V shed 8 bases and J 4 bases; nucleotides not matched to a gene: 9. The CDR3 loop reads CSSEKAGATGELFF. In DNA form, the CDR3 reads TGCAGTTCCGAAAAAGCGGGAGCCACCGGGGAGCTGTTTTTT.

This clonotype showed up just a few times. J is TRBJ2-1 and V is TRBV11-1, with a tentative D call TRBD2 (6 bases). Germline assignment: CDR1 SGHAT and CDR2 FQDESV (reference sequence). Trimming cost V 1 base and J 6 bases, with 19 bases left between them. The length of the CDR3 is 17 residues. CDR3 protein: CASSLVSRRVRSNEQFF. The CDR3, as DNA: TGTGCCAGCAGCTTAGTAAGTAGGAGGGTTCGGAGCAATGAGCAGTTCTTC.

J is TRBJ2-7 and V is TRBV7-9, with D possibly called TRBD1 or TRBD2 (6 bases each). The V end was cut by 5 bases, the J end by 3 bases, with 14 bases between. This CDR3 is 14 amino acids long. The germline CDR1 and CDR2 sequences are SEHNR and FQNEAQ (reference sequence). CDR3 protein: CASSPSGGLYEQYF. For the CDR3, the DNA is TGTGCCAGCAGCCCCAGTGGGGGGCTCTACGAGCAGTACTTC.

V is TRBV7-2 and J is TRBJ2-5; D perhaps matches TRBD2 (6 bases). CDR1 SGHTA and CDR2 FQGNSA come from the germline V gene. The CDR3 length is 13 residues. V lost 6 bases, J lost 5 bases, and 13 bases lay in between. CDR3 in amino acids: CASREGNGETQYF. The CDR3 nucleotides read TGTGCCAGCAGGGAGGGGAACGGGGAGACCCAGTACTTC.

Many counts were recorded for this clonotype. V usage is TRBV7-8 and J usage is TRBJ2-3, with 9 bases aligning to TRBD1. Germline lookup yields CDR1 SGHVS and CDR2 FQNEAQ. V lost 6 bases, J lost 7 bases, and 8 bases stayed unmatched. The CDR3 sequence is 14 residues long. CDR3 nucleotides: TGTGCCAGCAGAAACGGGACAGGGCTGAATACGCAGTATTTT. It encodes CASRNGTGLNTQYF.

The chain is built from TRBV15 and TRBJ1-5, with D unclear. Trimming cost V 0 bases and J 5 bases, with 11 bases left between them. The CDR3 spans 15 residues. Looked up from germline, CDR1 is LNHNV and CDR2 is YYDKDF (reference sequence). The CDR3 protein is CATSRDVRWDQPQHF. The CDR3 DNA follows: TGTGCCACCAGCAGAGACGTAAGGTGGGATCAGCCCCAGCATTTT.

This CDR3 is CASNIQGEGRELFF. CDR3 DNA: TGTGCCAGCAATATACAGGGAGAAGGAAGGGAGCTGTTTTTT. The rearrangement joins TRBV12-3 or TRBV12-4 to TRBJ2-2; weak D call: TRBD1 (6 bases). Trimming pared 7 bases from V and 9 bases from J, leaving 18 bases between. The CDR3 covers 14 residues.

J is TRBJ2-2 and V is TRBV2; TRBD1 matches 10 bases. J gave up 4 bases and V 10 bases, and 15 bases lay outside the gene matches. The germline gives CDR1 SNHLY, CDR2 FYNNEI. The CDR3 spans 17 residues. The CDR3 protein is CAISPGSGTGATGELFF. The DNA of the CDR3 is TGTGCCATCTCCCCCGGCTCCGGGACAGGGGCCACCGGGGAGCTGTTTTTT.

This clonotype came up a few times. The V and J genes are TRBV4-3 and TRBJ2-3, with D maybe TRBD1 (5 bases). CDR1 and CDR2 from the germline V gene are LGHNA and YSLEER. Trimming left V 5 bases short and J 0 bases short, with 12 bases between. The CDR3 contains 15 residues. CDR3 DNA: TGCGCCAGCAGCGCTAAGGGGCCCAGCACAGATACGCAGTATTTT. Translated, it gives CASSAKGPSTDTQYF.

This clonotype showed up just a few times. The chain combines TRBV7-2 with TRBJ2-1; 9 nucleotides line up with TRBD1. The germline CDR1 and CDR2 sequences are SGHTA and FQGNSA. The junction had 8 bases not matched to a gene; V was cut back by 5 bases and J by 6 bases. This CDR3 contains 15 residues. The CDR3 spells CASSKQGARSNEQFF. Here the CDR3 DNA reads TGTGCCAGCAGCAAACAGGGGGCGCGGTCCAATGAGCAGTTCTTC.

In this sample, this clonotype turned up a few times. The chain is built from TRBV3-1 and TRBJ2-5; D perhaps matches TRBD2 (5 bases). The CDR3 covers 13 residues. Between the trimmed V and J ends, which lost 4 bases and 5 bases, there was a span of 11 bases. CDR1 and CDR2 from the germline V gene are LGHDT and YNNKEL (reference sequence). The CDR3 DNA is TGTGCCAGCAGCCGACGGACTGGGGAGACCCAGTACTTC. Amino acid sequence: CASSRRTGETQYF.

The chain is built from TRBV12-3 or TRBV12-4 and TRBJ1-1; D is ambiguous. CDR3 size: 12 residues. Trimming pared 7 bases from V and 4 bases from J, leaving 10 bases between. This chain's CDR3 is CASTRYGTEAFF. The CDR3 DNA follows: TGTGCCAGCACCCGATATGGCACTGAAGCTTTCTTT.

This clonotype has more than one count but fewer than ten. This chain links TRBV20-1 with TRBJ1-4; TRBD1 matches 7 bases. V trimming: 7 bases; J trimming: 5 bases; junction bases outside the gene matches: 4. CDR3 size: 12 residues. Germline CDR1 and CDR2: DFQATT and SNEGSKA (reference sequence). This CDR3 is CSVYRGNEKLFF. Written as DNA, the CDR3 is TGCAGTGTGTACAGGGGAAATGAAAAACTGTTTTTT.

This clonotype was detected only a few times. CDR3 amino acids: CASSSNSGELFF. CDR3 DNA sequence: TGTGCCAGCAGTTCCAACTCGGGGGAGCTGTTTTTT. This chain uses TRBV6-5 with TRBJ2-2; D unresolved. This CDR3 has 12 residues. Trimming pared 4 bases from V and 8 bases from J, leaving 8 bases between. Germline CDR1 MNHEY, CDR2 SVGAGI.

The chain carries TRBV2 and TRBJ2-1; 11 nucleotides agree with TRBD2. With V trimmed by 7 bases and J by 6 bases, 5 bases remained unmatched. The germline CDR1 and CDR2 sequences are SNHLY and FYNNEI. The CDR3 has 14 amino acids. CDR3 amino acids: CASKGLAVLNEQFF. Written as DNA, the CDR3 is TGTGCCAGCAAGGGACTAGCGGTCCTCAATGAGCAGTTCTTC.

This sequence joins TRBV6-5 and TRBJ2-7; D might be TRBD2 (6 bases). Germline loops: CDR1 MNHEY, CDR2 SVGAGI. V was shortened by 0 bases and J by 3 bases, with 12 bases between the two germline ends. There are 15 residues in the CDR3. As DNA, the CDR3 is TGTGCCAGCAGTTACTCGGCAGGGAGGAACTACGAGCAGTACTTC. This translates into CASSYSAGRNYEQYF.

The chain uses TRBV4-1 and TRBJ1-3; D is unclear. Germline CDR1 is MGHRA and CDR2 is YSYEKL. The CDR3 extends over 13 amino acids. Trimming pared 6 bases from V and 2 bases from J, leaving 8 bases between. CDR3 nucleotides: TGCGCCAGCAGGCCGCCGGCTGGAAACACCATATATTTT. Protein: CASRPPAGNTIYF.

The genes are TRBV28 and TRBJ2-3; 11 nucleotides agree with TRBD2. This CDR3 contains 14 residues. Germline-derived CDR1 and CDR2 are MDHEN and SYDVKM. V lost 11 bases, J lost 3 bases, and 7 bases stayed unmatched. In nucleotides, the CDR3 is TGTGCCGTGATAGCGGGAGGGAGAACAGATACGCAGTATTTT. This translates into CAVIAGGRTDTQYF.

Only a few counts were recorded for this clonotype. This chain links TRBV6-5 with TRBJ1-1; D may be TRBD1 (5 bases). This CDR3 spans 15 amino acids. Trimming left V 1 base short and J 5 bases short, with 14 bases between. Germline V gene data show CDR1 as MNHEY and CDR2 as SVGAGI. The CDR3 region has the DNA TGTGCCAGCAGTTACTTGGGGCAGGCCAAGACTGAAGCTTTCTTT. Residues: CASSYLGQAKTEAFF.

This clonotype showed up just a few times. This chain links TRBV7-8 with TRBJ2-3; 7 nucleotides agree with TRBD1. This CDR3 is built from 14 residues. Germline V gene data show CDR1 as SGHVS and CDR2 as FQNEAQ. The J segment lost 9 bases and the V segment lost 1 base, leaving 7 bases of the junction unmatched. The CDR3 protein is CASSLGRWDSTQYF. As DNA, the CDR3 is TGTGCCAGCAGCTTAGGTCGTTGGGACAGCACGCAGTATTTT.

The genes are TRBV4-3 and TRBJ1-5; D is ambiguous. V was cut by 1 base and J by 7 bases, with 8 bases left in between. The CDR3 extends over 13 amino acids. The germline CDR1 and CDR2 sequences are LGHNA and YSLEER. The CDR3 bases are TGCGCCAGCAGCCAAGCTAGCGGGCAGCCCCAGCATTTT. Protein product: CASSQASGQPQHF.

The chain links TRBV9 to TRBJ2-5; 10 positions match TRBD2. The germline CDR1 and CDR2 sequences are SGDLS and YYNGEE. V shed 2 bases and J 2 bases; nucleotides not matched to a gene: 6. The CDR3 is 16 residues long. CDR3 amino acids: CASSVGTSAAQETQYF. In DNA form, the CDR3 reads TGTGCCAGCAGCGTTGGGACTAGCGCTGCTCAAGAGACCCAGTACTTC.